Only a few counts were recorded for the clone carrying this T cell receptor (beta chain). Its antigen is still unknown. CDR3 length: 17 residues. Germline CDR1 is MNHEY and CDR2 is SMNVEV (reference sequence). V lost 1 base, J lost 1 base, and 5 bases stayed unmatched. This record belongs to a study of cytomegalovirus exposure and HLA in healthy donors. Study-wide background: Among the roughly 400 genotyped donors, less than 85% were placed in the Caucasian-associated ancestry cluster. Study-wide results and caveats: Researchers reported in a later analysis that a missense DCLRE1C variant was tied to TCR beta V- and J-gene trimming.

PCR involved 60 Vbeta and 13 Jbeta primers. TCRdb keeps only in-frame clones here, not all; method: immunoSEQ multiplex PCR. The sample lists some 170,000 clones; just over 75% were seen once. It was healthy bone marrow donors who served as donors. The sequencing sample was made of PBMCs. This sequence originates from a woman aged 60-75 years in good health and CMV-seropositive. V and J are TRBV27 and TRBJ1-5; 9 positions match TRBD1. The chain's CDR3 is CASSLWTGVRSNQPQHF. The CDR3, as DNA: TGTGCCAGCAGTTTATGGACAGGGGTAAGGAGCAATCAGCCCCAGCATTTT.